Below, 15 T cell receptor beta chains from the same sample are listed, as sequenced in a study of cytomegalovirus exposure and HLA in healthy donors. Primers included in the PCR were 60 Vbeta and 13 Jbeta primers. Libraries were prepared by immunoSEQ multiplex PCR; TCRdb keeps only in-frame clonotypes and omits some of them. The data show 140,000 to 150,000 clones, roughly 10% seen once. The specimen sequenced was PBMCs. These receptors originate from a man aged 50 or older in good health and CMV-seronegative.

This clone was seen a handful of times. The CDR3 DNA reads TGTGCCAGCAGTTACAGCGGGAGTAGTATCAATGAGCAGTTCTTC. It translates to CASSYSGSSINEQFF. The chain employs TRBV6-5 and TRBJ2-1; 8 positions agree with TRBD2. The ends lost 2 bases at V and 6 bases at J; junction bases unmatched: 6. The CDR3 extends over 15 amino acids. Germline V gene lookup returns CDR1 MNHEY and CDR2 SVGAGI.

This clone was counted a few times. The chain employs TRBV7-3 and TRBJ1-1; the D gene is possibly TRBD1 (6 bases). The CDR3 loop spans 16 amino acids. V lost 5 bases to trimming and J lost 1 base, with 17 bases between them. The germline CDR1 and CDR2 sequences are SGHTA and FQGTGA. The CDR3 DNA sequence: TGTGCCAGCAGCCCACAGGGCCAGACAGGGAACACTGAAGCTTTCTTT. This sequence encodes CASSPQGQTGNTEAFF.

This clone was counted between two and nine times. The rearrangement links TRBV7-2 to TRBJ1-1, with D perhaps matching TRBD1 (5 bases). V was cut by 4 bases and J by 7 bases, with 13 bases left in between. The germline CDR1 and CDR2 sequences are SGHTA and FQGNSA. CDR3 length: 13 residues. The CDR3 reads CASSSKGDFEAFF. CDR3 sequence (DNA): TGTGCCAGCAGCTCCAAAGGGGACTTTGAAGCTTTCTTT.

The chain joins TRBV19 to TRBJ2-6, with a tentative D call TRBD2 (6 bases). Germline CDR1 and CDR2: LNHDA and SQIVND (reference sequence). The CDR3 loop spans 20 amino acids. V was pared by 7 bases and J by 0 bases, with 25 bases between. Here the CDR3 DNA reads TGTGCCAGTACTTCGTATCCGGGACTCCAAGGGAGCTCTGGGGCCAACGTCCTGACTTTC. Translating gives CASTSYPGLQGSSGANVLTF.

The chain combines TRBV6-4 with TRBJ2-1, with 9 nucleotides matching TRBD2. J gave up 4 bases and V 3 bases, and 4 bases lay outside the gene matches. Germline assignment: CDR1 MRHNA and CDR2 SNTAGT. The CDR3 has 15 residues. CDR3: CASSEIAGVYNEQFF. The CDR3 DNA reads TGTGCCAGCAGTGAGATAGCGGGGGTATACAATGAGCAGTTCTTC.

This clone has just a few counts. The chain uses TRBV28 and TRBJ1-5, with 7 bases fitting TRBD1. Germline-derived CDR1 and CDR2 are MDHEN and SYDVKM. V shed 11 bases and J 8 bases; nucleotides not matched to a gene: 9. This CDR3 contains 12 residues. The CDR3 region has the DNA TGTGCCTCAAAAACAGGGGTGAAGCCCCAGCATTTT. Amino acid sequence: CASKTGVKPQHF.

This chain connects TRBV5-4 to TRBJ1-2; D ambiguous. The CDR3 loop spans 12 amino acids. The germline V gene has CDR1 SGHNT and CDR2 YYREEE (reference sequence). V was trimmed by 0 bases and J by 4 bases, leaving 4 bases between them. The CDR3 nucleotides are TGTGCCAGCAGCTTGGACGGCTATGGCTACACCTTC. Amino acid sequence: CASSLDGYGYTF.

The chain employs TRBV7-3 and TRBJ2-5; 9 nucleotides match TRBD1. The V gene's germline CDR1 is SGHTA and CDR2 FQGTGA. The V gene end was trimmed by 2 bases and the J gene end by 5 bases; junction bases not matched to a gene: 9. The length of the CDR3 is 16 residues. The CDR3 DNA follows: TGTGCCAGCAGCTTACTTGACGGGACAGGGTCGGAGACCCAGTACTTC. The encoded protein is CASSLLDGTGSETQYF.

V usage is TRBV18 and J usage is TRBJ2-7; 8 bases are shared with TRBD2. Germline-derived CDR1 and CDR2 are KGHSH and LQKENI. The V gene end was trimmed by 4 bases and the J gene end by 0 bases; junction bases not matched to a gene: 8. CDR3 length equals 16 residues. The CDR3 loop reads CASSLSSGSTSYEQYF. The CDR3 nucleotides read TGTGCCAGCTCACTTTCAAGCGGGAGCACCTCCTACGAGCAGTACTTC.

This clone was detected only a few times. The J gene is TRBJ2-2, the V gene TRBV19; TRBD1 matches at 7 bases. Germline CDR1 LNHDA, CDR2 SQIVND (reference sequence). V shed 6 bases and J 7 bases; nucleotides not matched to a gene: 8. The CDR3 is made up of 14 amino acids. CDR3 sequence (DNA): TGTGCCAGTAGCAGGGGACAGACCGTCGGGGAGCTGTTTTTT. It specifies CASSRGQTVGELFF.

The V gene is TRBV29-1, the J gene TRBJ1-5; 11 bases map to TRBD1. V was clipped by 4 bases and J by 1 base; unmatched bases: 3. CDR1 and CDR2 (germline): SQVTM, ANQGSEA. The CDR3 has 15 amino acids. CDR3 region: CSVGTGGESNQPQHF. The CDR3 coding sequence is TGCAGCGTTGGGACAGGGGGCGAGAGCAATCAGCCCCAGCATTTT.

Here the CDR3 reads CASSLYWDSPSSNNEQFF. The CDR3 bases are TGTGCCAGCAGTTTATATTGGGACAGCCCCTCTTCGAACAATGAGCAGTTCTTC. The chain has TRBV27 and TRBJ2-1; 7 bases match TRBD1. Germline CDR1 MNHEY, CDR2 SMNVEV (reference sequence). The CDR3 runs to 18 residues. J was trimmed by 5 bases and V by 1 base; bases with no gene match: 14.

This clone came up a few times. The chain couples TRBV28 to TRBJ1-3, with D unresolved. V was trimmed by 3 bases and J by 0 bases, leaving 12 bases between them. Germline V gene lookup returns CDR1 MDHEN and CDR2 SYDVKM. This CDR3 has 16 amino acids. DNA of the CDR3: TGTGCCAGCAGTTTCCGGCAGCGGATCTCTGGAAACACCATATATTTT. It yields the protein CASSFRQRISGNTIYF.

The V call is TRBV6-1, the J call TRBJ1-2; 7 nucleotides agree with TRBD1. The CDR3 is 13 residues long. Germline values: CDR1 MNHNS, CDR2 SASEGT. The V gene end was trimmed by 5 bases and the J gene end by 9 bases; junction bases not matched to a gene: 9. The CDR3 spells CASSSDRTGSYTF. The CDR3 coding sequence is TGTGCCAGCAGTTCGGACAGGACTGGGAGCTACACCTTC.

This clone turned up a few times. CDR3 sequence (DNA): TGTGCCAGCAGCTTAGGCTCCGGGCGGGGGGCGTCCTACGAGCAGTACTTC. Encoded protein: CASSLGSGRGASYEQYF. The chain recombines TRBV11-3 with TRBJ2-7, with TRBD2 matching 8 bases. With 1 base clipped from V and 1 base from J, the junction kept 9 bases outside the gene matches. This CDR3 contains 17 residues. The V gene's germline CDR1 is SGHNT and CDR2 YENEEA. The full variable domain, with the rest looked up from reference TRBV11-3 and TRBJ2-7, is EAGVVQSPRYKIIEKKQPVAFWCNPISGHNTLYWYLQNLGQGPELLIRYENEEAVDDSQLPKDRFSAERLKGVDSTLKIQPAELGDSAVYLCASSLGSGRGASYEQYFGPGTRLTVT.